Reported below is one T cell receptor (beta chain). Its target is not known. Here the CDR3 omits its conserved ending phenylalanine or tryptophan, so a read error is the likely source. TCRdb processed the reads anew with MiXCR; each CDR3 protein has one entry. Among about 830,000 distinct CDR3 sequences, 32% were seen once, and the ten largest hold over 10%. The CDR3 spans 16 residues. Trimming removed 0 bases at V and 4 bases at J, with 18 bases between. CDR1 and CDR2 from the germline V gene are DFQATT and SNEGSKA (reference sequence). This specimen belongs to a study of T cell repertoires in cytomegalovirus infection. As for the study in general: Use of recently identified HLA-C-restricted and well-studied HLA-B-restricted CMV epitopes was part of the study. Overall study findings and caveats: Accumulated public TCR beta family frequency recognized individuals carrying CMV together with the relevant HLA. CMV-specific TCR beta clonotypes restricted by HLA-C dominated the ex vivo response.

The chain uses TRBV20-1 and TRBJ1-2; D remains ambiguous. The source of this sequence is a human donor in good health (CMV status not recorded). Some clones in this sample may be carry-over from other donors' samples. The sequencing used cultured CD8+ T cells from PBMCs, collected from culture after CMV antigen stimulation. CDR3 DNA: TGCAGTGCTAGAGACGCCGGCTCGGCCGTCCTCTATGGCTACACCTTA. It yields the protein CSARDAGSAVLYGYTL.